The clone carrying this T cell receptor (beta chain) has only a few counts. What it binds is not known. For the second PCR, which ran for about 7 to 12 cycles, a sample-barcoded 5' primer and a J-beta primer mix were used. TCRdb used MiXCR to reprocess the 5' RACE reads, holding one entry per CDR3 protein. This table holds over a million distinct CDR3 sequences, around 59% found once. This CDR3 is 15 amino acids long. The V and J ends lost 6 bases and 3 bases respectively, with 14 bases between them. The data stem from a study of blood T cells in healthy people across ages. Study-wide findings and caveats: A roughly linear fall in TCR beta diversity per million T cells was seen with increasing age.

Each sample used at least 6 million PBMCs. Extraction of total RNA produced a minimum of 6 micrograms from each sample. The chain combines TRBV12-3 or TRBV12-4 with TRBJ1-4; D possibly corresponds to TRBD1 (6 bases). The specimen was blood. This clonotype originated in a young man in good health. CDR3 loop: CASRPTGSANEKLFF. Written as DNA, the CDR3 is TGTGCCAGCAGACCAACAGGGAGCGCTAATGAAAAACTGTTTTTT.